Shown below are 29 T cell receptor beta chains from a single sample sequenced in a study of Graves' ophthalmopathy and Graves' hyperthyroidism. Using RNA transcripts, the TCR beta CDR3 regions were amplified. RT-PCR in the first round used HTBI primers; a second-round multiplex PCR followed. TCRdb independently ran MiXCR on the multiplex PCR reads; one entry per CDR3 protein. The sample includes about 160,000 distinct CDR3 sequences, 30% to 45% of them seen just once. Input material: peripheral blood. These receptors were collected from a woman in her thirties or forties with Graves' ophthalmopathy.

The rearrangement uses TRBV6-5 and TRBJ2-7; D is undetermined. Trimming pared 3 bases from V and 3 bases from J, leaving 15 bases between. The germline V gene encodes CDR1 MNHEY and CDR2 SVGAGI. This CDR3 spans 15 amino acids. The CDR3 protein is CASSYGAGVGYEQYF. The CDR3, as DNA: TGTGCCAGCAGTTATGGAGCTGGAGTTGGCTACGAGCAGTACTTC.

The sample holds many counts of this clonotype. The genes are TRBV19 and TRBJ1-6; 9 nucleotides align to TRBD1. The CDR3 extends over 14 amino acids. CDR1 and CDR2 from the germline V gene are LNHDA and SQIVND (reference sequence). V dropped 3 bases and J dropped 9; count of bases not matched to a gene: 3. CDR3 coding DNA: TGTGCCAGTAGTATCGGACAGGGGCCTTCACCCCTCCACTTT. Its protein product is CASSIGQGPSPLHF.

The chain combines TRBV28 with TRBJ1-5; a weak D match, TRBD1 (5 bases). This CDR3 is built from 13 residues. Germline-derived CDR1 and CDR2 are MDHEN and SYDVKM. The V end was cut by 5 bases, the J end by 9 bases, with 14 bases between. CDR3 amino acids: CASSPGLTWPQHF. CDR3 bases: TGTGCCAGCAGTCCAGGGTTAACATGGCCCCAGCATTTT.

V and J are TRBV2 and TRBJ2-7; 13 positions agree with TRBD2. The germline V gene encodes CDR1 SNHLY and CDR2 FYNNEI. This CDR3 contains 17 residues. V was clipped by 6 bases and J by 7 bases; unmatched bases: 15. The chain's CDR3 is CASSPGLAGVLAREQYF. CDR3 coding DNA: TGTGCCAGCAGCCCCGGACTAGCGGGAGTCCTTGCCCGGGAGCAGTACTTC.

The CDR3 DNA sequence: TGTGCCAGCAGTTTAGCCTTGGCCCCGGATCAAGAGACCCAGTACTTC. Translating gives CASSLALAPDQETQYF. This rearrangement joins TRBV12-3 or TRBV12-4 to TRBJ2-5, with D hard to call. The germline V and J ends were trimmed by 0 bases and 2 bases, with 13 bases remaining between them. This CDR3 region has 16 residues.

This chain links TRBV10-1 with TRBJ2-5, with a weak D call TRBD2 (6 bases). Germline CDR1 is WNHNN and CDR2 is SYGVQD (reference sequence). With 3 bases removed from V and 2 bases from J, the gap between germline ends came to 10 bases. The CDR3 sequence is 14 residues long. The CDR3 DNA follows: TGCGCCAGCAGTGACACGGGAGTTCAAGAGACCCAGTACTTC. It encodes CASSDTGVQETQYF.

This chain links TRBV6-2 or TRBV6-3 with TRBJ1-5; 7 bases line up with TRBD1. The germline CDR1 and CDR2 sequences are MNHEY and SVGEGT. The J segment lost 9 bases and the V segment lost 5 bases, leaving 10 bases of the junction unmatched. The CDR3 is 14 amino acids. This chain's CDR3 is CASSPGQASGPQHF. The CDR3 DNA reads TGTGCCAGCAGTCCTGGACAGGCCTCCGGGCCCCAGCATTTT.

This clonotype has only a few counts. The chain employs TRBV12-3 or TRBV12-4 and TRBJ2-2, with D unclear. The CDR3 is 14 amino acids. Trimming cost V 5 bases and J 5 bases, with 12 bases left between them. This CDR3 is CASSLSVGTGELFF. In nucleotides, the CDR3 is TGTGCCAGCAGTCTTTCCGTCGGGACCGGGGAGCTGTTTTTT.

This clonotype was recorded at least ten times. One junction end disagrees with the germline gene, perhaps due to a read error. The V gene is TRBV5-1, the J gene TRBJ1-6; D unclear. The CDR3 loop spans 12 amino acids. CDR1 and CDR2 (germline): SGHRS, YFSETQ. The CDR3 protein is CASSLNGETKNF. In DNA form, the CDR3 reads TGCGCCAGCAGCCTGAACGGGGAAACTAAAAACTTT.

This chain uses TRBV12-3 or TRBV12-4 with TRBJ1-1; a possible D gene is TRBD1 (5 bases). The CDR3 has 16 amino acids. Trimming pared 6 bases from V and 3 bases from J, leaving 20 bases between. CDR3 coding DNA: TGTGCCAGCAGACCTATGCGGGGGGGAGCGGACACTGAAGCTTTCTTT. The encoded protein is CASRPMRGGADTEAFF.

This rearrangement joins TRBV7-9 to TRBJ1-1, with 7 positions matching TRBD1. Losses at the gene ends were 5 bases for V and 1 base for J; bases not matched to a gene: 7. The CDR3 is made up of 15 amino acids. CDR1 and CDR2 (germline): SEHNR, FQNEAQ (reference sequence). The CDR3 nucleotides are TGTGCCAGCAGCACGACAGGGCTTCAGAACACTGAAGCTTTCTTT. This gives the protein CASSTTGLQNTEAFF. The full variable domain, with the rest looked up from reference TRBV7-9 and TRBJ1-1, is DTGVSQNPRHKITKRGQNVTFRCDPISEHNRLYWYRQTLGQGPEFLTYFQNEAQLEKSRLLSDRFSAERPKGSFSTLEIQRTEQGDSAMYLCASSTTGLQNTEAFFGQGTRLTVV.

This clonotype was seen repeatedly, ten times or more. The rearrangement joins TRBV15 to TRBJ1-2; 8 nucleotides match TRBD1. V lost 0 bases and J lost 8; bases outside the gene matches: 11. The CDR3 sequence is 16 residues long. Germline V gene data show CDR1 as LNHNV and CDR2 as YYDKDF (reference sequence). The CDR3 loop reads CATSRDIRTGYSGYTF. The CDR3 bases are TGTGCCACCAGCAGAGATATCCGGACAGGGTATAGCGGCTACACCTTC.

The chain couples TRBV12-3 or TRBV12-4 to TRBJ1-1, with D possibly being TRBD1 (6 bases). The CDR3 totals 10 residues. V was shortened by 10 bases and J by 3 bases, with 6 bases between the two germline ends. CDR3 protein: CATGDTEAFF. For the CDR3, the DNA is TGTGCCACAGGGGACACTGAAGCTTTCTTT.

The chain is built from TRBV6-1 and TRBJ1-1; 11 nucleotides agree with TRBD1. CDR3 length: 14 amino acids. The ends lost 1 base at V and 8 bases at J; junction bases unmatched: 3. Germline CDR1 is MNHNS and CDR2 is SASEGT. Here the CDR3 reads CASSEGTGGNEAFF. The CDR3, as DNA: TGTGCCAGCAGTGAAGGGACAGGGGGCAACGAAGCTTTCTTT.

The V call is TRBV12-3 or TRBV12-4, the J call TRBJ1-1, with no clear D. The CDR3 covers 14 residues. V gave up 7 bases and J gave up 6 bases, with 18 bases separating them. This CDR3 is CASTPLEGRAEAFF. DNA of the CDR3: TGTGCCAGCACCCCCCTGGAAGGGAGGGCTGAAGCTTTCTTT.

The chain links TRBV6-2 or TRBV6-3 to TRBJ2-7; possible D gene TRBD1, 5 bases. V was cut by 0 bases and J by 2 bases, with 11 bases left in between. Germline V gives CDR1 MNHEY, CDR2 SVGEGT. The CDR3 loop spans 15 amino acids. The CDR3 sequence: CASSYSAGLPYEQYF. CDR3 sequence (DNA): TGTGCCAGCAGTTACTCGGCAGGGCTACCCTACGAGCAGTACTTC.

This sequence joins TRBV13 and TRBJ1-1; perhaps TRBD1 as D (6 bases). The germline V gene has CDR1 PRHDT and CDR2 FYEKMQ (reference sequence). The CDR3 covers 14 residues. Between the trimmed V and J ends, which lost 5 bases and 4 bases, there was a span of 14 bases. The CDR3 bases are TGTGCCAGCAGCCCTGGACAGTGGCCCACTGAAGCTTTCTTT. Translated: CASSPGQWPTEAFF.

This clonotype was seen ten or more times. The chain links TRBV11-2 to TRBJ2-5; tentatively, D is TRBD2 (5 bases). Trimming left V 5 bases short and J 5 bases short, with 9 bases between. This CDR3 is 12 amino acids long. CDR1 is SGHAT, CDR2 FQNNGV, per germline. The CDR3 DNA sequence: TGTGCCAGCAGCGTAAGAGGGGAGACCCAGTACTTC. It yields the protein CASSVRGETQYF.

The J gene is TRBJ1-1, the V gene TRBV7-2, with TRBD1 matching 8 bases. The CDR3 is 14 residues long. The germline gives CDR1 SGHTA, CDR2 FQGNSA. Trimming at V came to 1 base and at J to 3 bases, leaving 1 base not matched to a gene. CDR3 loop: CASSLGRGHTEAFF. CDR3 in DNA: TGTGCCAGCAGCTTAGGCAGGGGGCACACTGAAGCTTTCTTT.

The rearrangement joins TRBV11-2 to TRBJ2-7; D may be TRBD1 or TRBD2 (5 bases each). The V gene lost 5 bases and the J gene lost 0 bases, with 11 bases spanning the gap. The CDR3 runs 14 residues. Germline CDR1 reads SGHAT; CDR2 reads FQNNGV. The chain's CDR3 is CASSGGIFSYEQYF. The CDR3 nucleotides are TGTGCCAGCAGCGGGGGTATCTTCTCCTACGAGCAGTACTTC. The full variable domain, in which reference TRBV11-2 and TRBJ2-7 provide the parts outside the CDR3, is EAGVAQSPRYKIIEKRQSVAFWCNPISGHATLYWYQQILGQGPKLLIQFQNNGVVDDSQLPKDRFSAERLKGVDSTLKIQPAKLEDSAVYLCASSGGIFSYEQYFGPGTRLTVT.

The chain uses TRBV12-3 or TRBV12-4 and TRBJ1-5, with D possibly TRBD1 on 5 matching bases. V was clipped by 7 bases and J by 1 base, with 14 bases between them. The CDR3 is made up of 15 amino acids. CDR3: CASIRDGHSNQPQHF. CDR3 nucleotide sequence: TGTGCCAGCATCCGGGACGGTCACAGCAATCAGCCCCAGCATTTT.

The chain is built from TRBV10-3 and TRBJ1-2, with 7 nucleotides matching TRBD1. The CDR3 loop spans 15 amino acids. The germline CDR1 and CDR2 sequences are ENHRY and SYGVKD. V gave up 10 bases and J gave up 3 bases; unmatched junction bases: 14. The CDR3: CATIPRQGDYYGYTF. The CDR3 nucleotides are TGTGCCACCATCCCTCGACAGGGTGACTACTATGGCTACACCTTC.

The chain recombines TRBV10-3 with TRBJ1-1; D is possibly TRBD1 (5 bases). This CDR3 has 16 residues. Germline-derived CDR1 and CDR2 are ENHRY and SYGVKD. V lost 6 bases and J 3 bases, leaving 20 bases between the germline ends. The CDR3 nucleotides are TGTGCCATCAGCGATATGAGTGCGACGGGGGACACTGAAGCTTTCTTT. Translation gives CAISDMSATGDTEAFF.

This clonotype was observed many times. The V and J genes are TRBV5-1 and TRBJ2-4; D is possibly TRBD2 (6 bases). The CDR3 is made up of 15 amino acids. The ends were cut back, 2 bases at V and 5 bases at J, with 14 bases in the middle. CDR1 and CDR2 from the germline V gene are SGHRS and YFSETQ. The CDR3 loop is CASSLLGGRENIQYF. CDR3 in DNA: TGCGCCAGCAGCTTACTAGGAGGGCGGGAAAACATTCAGTACTTC.

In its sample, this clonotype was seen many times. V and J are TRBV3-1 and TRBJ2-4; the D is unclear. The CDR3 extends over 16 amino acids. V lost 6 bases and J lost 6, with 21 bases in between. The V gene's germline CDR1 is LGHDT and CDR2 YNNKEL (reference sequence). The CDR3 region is CASSQNLDPWGNIQYF. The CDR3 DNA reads TGTGCCAGCAGTCAGAATCTGGACCCGTGGGGAAACATTCAGTACTTC.

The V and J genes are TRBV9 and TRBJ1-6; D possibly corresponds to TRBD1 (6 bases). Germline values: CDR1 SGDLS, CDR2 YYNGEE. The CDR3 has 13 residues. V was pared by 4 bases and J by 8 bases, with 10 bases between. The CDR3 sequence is CASSPRQDSPLHF. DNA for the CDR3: TGTGCCAGCAGCCCAAGACAGGATTCACCCCTCCACTTT.

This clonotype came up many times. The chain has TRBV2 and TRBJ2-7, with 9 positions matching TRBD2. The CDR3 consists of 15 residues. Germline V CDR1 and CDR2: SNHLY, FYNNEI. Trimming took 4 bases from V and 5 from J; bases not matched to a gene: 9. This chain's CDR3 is CASSVSGLAADEQYF. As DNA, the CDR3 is TGTGCCAGCAGTGTATCGGGACTAGCTGCCGACGAGCAGTACTTC.

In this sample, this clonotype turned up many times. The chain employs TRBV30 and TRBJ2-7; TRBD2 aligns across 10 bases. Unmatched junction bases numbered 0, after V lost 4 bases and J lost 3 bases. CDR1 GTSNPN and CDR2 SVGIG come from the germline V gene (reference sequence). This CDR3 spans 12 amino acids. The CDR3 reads CAWTSGSYEQYF. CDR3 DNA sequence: TGTGCCTGGACTAGCGGGAGCTACGAGCAGTACTTC. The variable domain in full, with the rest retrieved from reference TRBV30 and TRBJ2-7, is SQTIHQWPATLVQPVGSPLSLECTVEGTSNPNLYWYRQAAGRGLQLLFYSVGIGQISSEVPQNLSASRPQDRQFILSSKKLLLSDSGFYLCAWTSGSYEQYFGPGTRLTVT.

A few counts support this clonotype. In DNA, the CDR3 is TGTGCCAGCAGACCTTTGGGAGAGGTGAGCGAGCAGTACTTC. It is translated as CASRPLGEVSEQYF. The genes are TRBV28 and TRBJ2-7, with a tentative D call TRBD2 (5 bases). The CDR3 runs to 14 residues. Germline CDR1 reads MDHEN; CDR2 reads SYDVKM. Trimming removed 6 bases at V and 6 bases at J, with 18 bases between.